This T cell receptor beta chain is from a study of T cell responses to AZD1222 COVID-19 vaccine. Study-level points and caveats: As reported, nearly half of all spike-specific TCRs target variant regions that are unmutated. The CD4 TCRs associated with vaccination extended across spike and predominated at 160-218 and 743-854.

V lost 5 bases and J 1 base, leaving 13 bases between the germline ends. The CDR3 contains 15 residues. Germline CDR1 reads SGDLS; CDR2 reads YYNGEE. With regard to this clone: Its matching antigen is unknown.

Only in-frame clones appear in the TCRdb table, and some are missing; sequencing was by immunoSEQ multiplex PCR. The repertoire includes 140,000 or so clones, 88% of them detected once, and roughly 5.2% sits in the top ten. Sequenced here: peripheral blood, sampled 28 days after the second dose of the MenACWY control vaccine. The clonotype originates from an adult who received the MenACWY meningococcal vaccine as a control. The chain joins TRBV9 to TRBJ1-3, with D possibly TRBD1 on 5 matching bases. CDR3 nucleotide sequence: TGTGCCAGCAGTGCCCAGGGAGATTCTGGAAACACCATATATTTT. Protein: CASSAQGDSGNTIYF.